These 19 T cell receptor beta chains were sequenced from one sample in a study of T cell changes during pregnancy in multiple sclerosis. Produced via immunoSEQ multiplex PCR; TCRdb's table is partial and in-frame only. The repertoire holds roughly 38,000 clones, with 90% to 95% as singletons. The input for sequencing was CD4+ T cells from peripheral blood mononuclear cells, taken in the second trimester of pregnancy. The receptors derive from a female donor in good health, enrolled as a control in a pregnancy study.

The chain has TRBV7-8 and TRBJ1-5; TRBD1 aligns across 8 bases. The germline CDR1 and CDR2 sequences are SGHVS and FQNEAQ. The CDR3 is 15 residues long. V gave up 1 base and J gave up 6 bases; unmatched junction bases: 5. This CDR3 reads CASSLEGQGSQPQHF. In DNA, the CDR3 is TGTGCCAGCAGCTTAGAAGGACAGGGAAGTCAGCCCCAGCATTTT.

The V gene is TRBV7-2, the J gene TRBJ2-5; 9 bases match TRBD2. CDR1 is SGHTA, CDR2 FQGNSA, per germline. The CDR3 contains 16 residues. The ends lost 0 bases at V and 4 bases at J; junction bases unmatched: 6. The CDR3 loop reads CASSLARGGARETQYF. CDR3 nucleotide sequence: TGTGCCAGCAGCTTAGCGCGCGGGGGGGCACGAGAGACCCAGTACTTC.

The V and J genes are TRBV4-1 and TRBJ2-3; 13 bases are a match to TRBD2. The CDR3 consists of 16 residues. Germline assignment: CDR1 MGHRA and CDR2 YSYEKL. Losses at the gene ends were 1 base for V and 3 bases for J; bases not matched to a gene: 1. The CDR3 bases are TGCGCCAGCAGCCAAGGGACTAGCGGGGGTACAGATACGCAGTATTTT. The encoded protein is CASSQGTSGGTDTQYF.

The chain combines TRBV5-5 with TRBJ1-6; tentatively, D is TRBD1 (6 bases). Between the trimmed V and J ends, which lost 2 bases and 7 bases, there was a span of 13 bases. This CDR3 is built from 15 residues. The V gene's germline CDR1 is SGHKS and CDR2 YYEKEE (reference sequence). The CDR3 here is CASSLWRTVNSPLHF. The CDR3 DNA reads TGTGCCAGCAGCTTATGGCGGACAGTCAATTCACCCCTCCACTTT.

The chain has TRBV6-4 and TRBJ1-2, with 9 bases matching TRBD1. Germline CDR1 is MRHNA and CDR2 is SNTAGT. The CDR3 runs to 15 residues. After removal of 5 bases from V and 9 bases from J, the junction contained 13 bases not matched to a gene. CDR3 loop: CASSPGTGLTQRYTF. CDR3 bases: TGTGCCAGCAGTCCCGGGACAGGGCTGACACAGCGCTACACCTTC.

The CDR3 region is CASSSHRVRDSPLHF. The CDR3 bases are TGTGCCAGCAGTTCTCACAGGGTTAGGGATTCACCCCTCCACTTT. The gene calls are TRBV28 and TRBJ1-6; a possible D gene is TRBD1 (6 bases). CDR3 length: 15 residues. V was trimmed by 4 bases and J by 8 bases, leaving 15 bases between them. CDR1 is MDHEN and CDR2 is SYDVKM in the germline V gene.

The chain links TRBV27 to TRBJ1-2; 7 bases fit TRBD1. The germline CDR1 and CDR2 sequences are MNHEY and SMNVEV (reference sequence). V was pared by 5 bases and J by 5 bases, with 11 bases of the junction left unmatched. The CDR3 contains 15 residues. The CDR3 sequence is CASSPRTGSIYGYTF. Here the CDR3 DNA reads TGTGCCAGCAGTCCAAGGACAGGATCCATATATGGCTACACCTTC.

The genes are TRBV28 and TRBJ1-2; 9 bases are a match to TRBD1. Germline CDR1 is MDHEN and CDR2 is SYDVKM. V was clipped by 6 bases and J by 7 bases; unmatched bases: 9. This CDR3 comprises 14 residues. CDR3 loop: CASRQAGTGIGYTF. The DNA for the CDR3 is TGTGCCAGCAGACAAGCCGGGACAGGGATTGGCTACACCTTC.

The chain couples TRBV19 to TRBJ1-5; maybe TRBD1 (5 bases). The CDR3 extends over 15 amino acids. CDR1 and CDR2 from the germline V gene are LNHDA and SQIVND (reference sequence). Trimming stripped 0 bases from V and 3 bases from J, with 9 bases between. The CDR3 nucleotides read TGTGCCAGTAGTATAGATAGGGGCTACAATCAGCCCCAGCATTTT. This sequence encodes CASSIDRGYNQPQHF.

J is TRBJ1-5 and V is TRBV5-6; D might be TRBD1 (6 bases). CDR1 is SGHDT and CDR2 is YYEEEE in the germline V gene. The CDR3 covers 14 residues. The V and J ends lost 9 bases and 9 bases respectively, with 22 bases between them. The CDR3 DNA reads as TGTGCCAACGTCGTTTGGGGGCGCCTGAGGCCCCAGCATTTT. Protein product: CANVVWGRLRPQHF.

The V call is TRBV14, the J call TRBJ2-5; 12 positions match TRBD2. The CDR3 contains 16 residues. Trimming took 3 bases from V and 7 from J; bases not matched to a gene: 9. Germline CDR1 SGHDN, CDR2 FVKESK. The CDR3 DNA reads as TGTGCCAGCAGCCAGGAGACTAGCGGGGGCCGAGTGACCCAGTACTTC. Translated, it gives CASSQETSGGRVTQYF.

This chain links TRBV7-8 with TRBJ1-5, with 9 bases aligning to TRBD1. J gave up 8 bases and V 5 bases, and 13 bases lay outside the gene matches. CDR3 length: 16 residues. Germline CDR1 reads SGHVS; CDR2 reads FQNEAQ. CDR3 nucleotides: TGTGCCAGCAGCCCACAAGGACAGGGGTTGATGGAGCCCCAGCATTTT. Residues: CASSPQGQGLMEPQHF.

V gene TRBV7-3 combines with J gene TRBJ2-3; D is perhaps TRBD2 (5 bases). The germline gives CDR1 SGHTA, CDR2 FQGTGA. The CDR3 runs to 14 residues. The V end lost 5 bases, the J end lost 2 bases, and 11 bases lay between the germline ends. CDR3: CASSPTRATDTQYF. DNA for the CDR3: TGTGCCAGCAGCCCAACTAGGGCCACAGATACGCAGTATTTT. Looking up the rest from reference TRBV7-3 and TRBJ2-3 gives the full variable domain: GAGVSQTPSNKVTEKGKYVELRCDPISGHTALYWYRQSLGQGPEFLIYFQGTGAADDSGLPNDRFFAVRPEGSVSTLKIQRTERGDSAVYLCASSPTRATDTQYFGPGTRLTVL.

The rearrangement links TRBV4-3 to TRBJ1-2; TRBD1 agrees at 10 bases. V lost 5 bases, J lost 5 bases, and 5 bases stayed unmatched. The length of the CDR3 is 14 residues. CDR1 LGHNA and CDR2 YSLEER come from the germline V gene. This chain's CDR3 is CASSSRTGGYGYTF. The CDR3 DNA reads as TGCGCCAGCAGCTCGAGGACAGGGGGGTATGGCTACACCTTC.

This CDR3 is CAWSSGTGTEKLFF. The CDR3 region has the DNA TGTGCCTGGAGTAGTGGGACAGGGACTGAAAAACTGTTTTTT. The chain employs TRBV30 and TRBJ1-4; TRBD1 agrees at 9 bases. Unmatched junction bases numbered 5, after V lost 2 bases and J lost 7 bases. Per germline, CDR1 GTSNPN and CDR2 SVGIG (reference sequence). The CDR3 length is 14 residues.

The chain couples TRBV19 to TRBJ1-4; TRBD1 agrees at 10 bases. V trimming: 7 bases; J trimming: 8 bases; junction bases outside the gene matches: 10. The length of the CDR3 is 15 residues. CDR1 and CDR2 (germline): LNHDA, SQIVND (reference sequence). CDR3 nucleotide sequence: TGTGCCAGTACCGTTCCCGGGACAGGGGCGGAAAAACTGTTTTTT. Translation: CASTVPGTGAEKLFF.

CDR3 DNA: TGTGCCAGCTCAACGGACAGGGGGCGTCTGGACAATGAGCAGTTCTTC. Translation gives CASSTDRGRLDNEQFF. The rearrangement uses TRBV18 and TRBJ2-1; 11 nucleotides line up with TRBD1. The CDR3 length is 16 residues. Germline-derived CDR1 and CDR2 are KGHSH and LQKENI. With V trimmed by 5 bases and J by 5 bases, 8 bases remained unmatched.

The chain links TRBV4-1 to TRBJ1-1; D may be TRBD1 (5 bases). Trimming cost V 6 bases and J 1 base, with 15 bases left between them. The germline V gene encodes CDR1 MGHRA and CDR2 YSYEKL. The CDR3 extends over 15 amino acids. CDR3 amino acids: CASSSLGRKNTEAFF. CDR3 DNA: TGCGCCAGCAGTTCCTTGGGGCGGAAGAACACTGAAGCTTTCTTT.

This rearrangement joins TRBV10-2 to TRBJ2-3, with D unclear. With 6 bases removed from V and 1 base from J, the gap between germline ends came to 8 bases. Germline CDR1 and CDR2: WSHSY and SAAADI. CDR3 length: 13 amino acids. The CDR3 protein is CASSSQGTDTQYF. CDR3 sequence (DNA): TGCGCCAGCAGCTCCCAGGGCACAGATACGCAGTATTTT.